The 15 T cell receptor beta chains below all came from one sample that was sequenced in a study of cytomegalovirus exposure and HLA in healthy donors. PCR amplification relied on 60 Vbeta primers (plus 13 Jbeta primers). Sequenced by immunoSEQ multiplex PCR; TCRdb stores in-frame clones only, minus some. The table has 150,000 to 200,000 clones, roughly 80% seen once. Sequenced sample: PBMCs. These receptors all stem from a female donor in good health and CMV-seronegative.

This chain links TRBV4-1 with TRBJ2-5; TRBD2 might be the D (7 bases). Germline CDR1 MGHRA, CDR2 YSYEKL. This CDR3 region has 15 residues. V lost 7 bases and J 5 bases, leaving 20 bases between the germline ends. CDR3 amino acids: CASMPGAGAWETQYF. CDR3 nucleotide sequence: TGCGCCAGCATGCCGGGGGCGGGGGCTTGGGAGACCCAGTACTTC.

Only one count was recorded for this clone. The genes are TRBV30 and TRBJ1-2; D is unclear. The germline gives CDR1 GTSNPN, CDR2 SVGIG (reference sequence). This CDR3 is 11 amino acids long. V was clipped by 4 bases and J by 3 bases, with 6 bases between them. The CDR3 DNA is TGTGCCTGGATCTCGTACTATGGCTACACCTTC. The encoded protein is CAWISYYGYTF.

The V gene is TRBV5-6, the J gene TRBJ2-7; D is ambiguous. Germline V CDR1 and CDR2: SGHDT, YYEEEE. This CDR3 is 13 amino acids long. V gave up 4 bases and J gave up 4 bases, with 12 bases separating them. CDR3 sequence reads: CASSIDVRYEQYF. CDR3 DNA sequence: TGTGCCAGCAGCATTGACGTCAGGTACGAGCAGTACTTC.

The chain combines TRBV4-2 with TRBJ2-7, with a weak D call TRBD2 (6 bases). The length of the CDR3 is 17 residues. Trimming removed 3 bases at V and 2 bases at J, with 20 bases between. CDR1 is LGHNA and CDR2 is YNFKEQ in the germline V gene. Here the CDR3 DNA reads TGTGCCAGCAGCCAGACCCCGGGAGCGGGTACCGCCTACGAGCAGTACTTC. Amino acid sequence: CASSQTPGAGTAYEQYF.

This sequence joins TRBV5-1 and TRBJ2-7; 7 positions match TRBD1. The CDR3 has 12 residues. The ends lost 4 bases at V and 3 bases at J; junction bases unmatched: 1. The germline V gene encodes CDR1 SGHRS and CDR2 YFSETQ. CDR3 residues: CASSRDSYEQYF. The CDR3, as DNA: TGCGCCAGCAGCCGGGACAGCTACGAGCAGTACTTC.

This chain uses TRBV27 with TRBJ1-1; weak D call: TRBD1 (5 bases). In germline, CDR1 is MNHEY, CDR2 SMNVEV (reference sequence). The V and J ends lost 5 bases and 0 bases respectively, with 13 bases between them. This CDR3 is 15 amino acids long. Here the CDR3 DNA reads TGTGCCAGCAGTCCATGGGGGGATATGAACACTGAAGCTTTCTTT. It translates to CASSPWGDMNTEAFF.

In DNA, the CDR3 is TGTGCCAGCAGTCCCCGTGGGAGGGGCCTTCCCTACGAGCAGTACTTC. Translated: CASSPRGRGLPYEQYF. The chain links TRBV27 to TRBJ2-7; the match to TRBD2 covers 7 bases. The CDR3 loop spans 16 amino acids. The V gene's germline CDR1 is MNHEY and CDR2 SMNVEV (reference sequence). The V and J ends lost 5 bases and 2 bases, in that order; junction bases with no gene match: 12.

The gene calls are TRBV7-9 and TRBJ1-1; 9 bases are a match to TRBD1. There are 16 residues in the CDR3. Trimming removed 5 bases from V and 8 bases from J; junction bases left unmatched: 15. Germline values: CDR1 SEHNR, CDR2 FQNEAQ (reference sequence). The CDR3 loop is CASSPRGGQGGIEAFF. The CDR3, as DNA: TGTGCCAGCAGCCCTAGGGGGGGACAGGGAGGCATCGAAGCTTTCTTT.

This clone showed up just a few times. This chain uses TRBV10-3 with TRBJ2-3, with TRBD2 as a possible D gene (5 bases). In germline, CDR1 is ENHRY, CDR2 SYGVKD. Trimming left V 8 bases short and J 5 bases short, with 14 bases between. The CDR3 has 13 amino acids. The CDR3 loop is CAIAFRGEDTQYF. The CDR3 DNA reads as TGTGCCATCGCGTTTCGGGGAGAAGATACGCAGTATTTT.

The chain carries TRBV9 and TRBJ1-2; possible D gene TRBD1, 6 bases. V was pared by 4 bases and J by 6 bases, with 16 bases between. The CDR3 contains 14 residues. Germline CDR1 SGDLS, CDR2 YYNGEE. The chain's CDR3 is CASSPGGGVNGYTF. The CDR3 DNA reads as TGTGCCAGCAGCCCGGGAGGGGGGGTTAATGGCTACACCTTC.

The genes are TRBV10-3 and TRBJ1-5, with D possibly TRBD1 on 5 matching bases. Germline V lookup: CDR1 ENHRY, CDR2 SYGVKD. The CDR3 covers 15 residues. The V end lost 0 bases, the J end lost 5 bases, and 11 bases lay between the germline ends. The CDR3 region has the DNA TGTGCCATCAGTGAGTCTAGTACAGGTGATCAGCCCCAGCATTTT. It encodes CAISESSTGDQPQHF.

The chain uses TRBV11-1 and TRBJ2-7; D is possibly TRBD2 (5 bases). Judging by the DNA end, TRBJ2-5 fits better; the J call may be wrong. Germline V gene sequence: CDR1 SGHAT, CDR2 FQDESV (reference sequence). The CDR3 length is 15 residues. DNA of the CDR3: TGTGCCAGCAGCTCCCGTCCCAAGAGGGAAGAGACCCAGTACTTC. It translates to CASSSRPKREETQYF.

The rearrangement joins TRBV20-1 to TRBJ2-7, with a weak D call TRBD1 (6 bases). There are 11 residues in the CDR3. CDR1 DFQATT and CDR2 SNEGSKA come from the germline V gene (reference sequence). The ends were cut back, 2 bases at V and 9 bases at J, with 11 bases in the middle. The chain's CDR3 is CSARPQGRQYF. In DNA form, the CDR3 reads TGCAGTGCTAGACCTCAGGGGAGGCAGTACTTC.

By share of the sample, this clone is medium-sized (0.01 to 0.1%). The V and J genes are TRBV25-1 and TRBJ2-7; perhaps TRBD2 as D (6 bases). This CDR3 has 15 residues. V lost 3 bases and J 3 bases, leaving 15 bases between the germline ends. The germline V gene encodes CDR1 MGHDK and CDR2 SYGVNS. CDR3 DNA sequence: TGTGCCAGCAGTGACGCGGGCGGGACTCACTACGAGCAGTACTTC. Translating it yields CASSDAGGTHYEQYF.

The V call is TRBV18, the J call TRBJ2-3; 7 bases align to TRBD2. Germline V lookup: CDR1 KGHSH, CDR2 LQKENI. With V trimmed by 3 bases and J by 0 bases, 6 bases remained unmatched. The CDR3 runs 16 residues. The CDR3 bases are TGTGCCAGCTCACCCCGGCCTAGCGGAAGCACAGATACGCAGTATTTT. This translates into CASSPRPSGSTDTQYF.